The 9 T cell receptor beta chains given below trace back to one sample, sequenced in a study of cytotoxic CD8 clonotypes in ibrutinib-treated CLL. Here immunoSEQ multiplex PCR was the method, and the copy in TCRdb shows in-frame clones only, minus some. The sample consists of around 40,000 clones, 71% of them appearing once. The specimen comprised PBMCs, sampled at disease progression, from a patient treated with ibrutinib. These receptors were collected from a human donor with chronic lymphocytic leukemia.

The V call is TRBV10-3, the J call TRBJ2-1; D assignment may be TRBD1 or TRBD2 (5 bases each). V shed 10 bases and J shed 7 bases, with 17 bases lying between them. There are 13 residues in the CDR3. From germline, CDR1 is ENHRY and CDR2 SYGVKD. CDR3 nucleotide sequence: TGTGCCACGCGGACCGGGACCCTGAATGAGCAGTTCTTC. It translates to CATRTGTLNEQFF.

The chain uses TRBV10-3 and TRBJ2-2; D ambiguous. This CDR3 region has 10 residues. V dropped 8 bases and J dropped 6 bases, with 4 bases sitting between them. Looked up from germline, CDR1 is ENHRY and CDR2 is SYGVKD. CDR3 sequence reads: CAILAGELFF. Written as DNA, the CDR3 is TGTGCCATCCTTGCCGGGGAGCTGTTTTTT.

This clone was picked up a small number of times. A junction boundary mismatches the germline segment, possibly from a read error. This sequence joins TRBV5-6 and TRBJ2-2; 8 bases match TRBD1. This CDR3 is built from 14 residues. CDR1 is SGHDT and CDR2 is YYEEEE in the germline V gene. Here the CDR3 reads CATSGQGVTGELFF. DNA of the CDR3: TGTGCCACCAGCGGACAGGGAGTCACCGGGGAGCTGTTTTTT.

Remarks on this clone: One junction end disagrees with the germline gene, perhaps due to a read error. This chain links TRBV7-9 with TRBJ2-5, with TRBD2 matching 7 bases. CDR1 is SEHNR and CDR2 is FQNEAQ in the germline V gene (reference sequence). The CDR3 spans 16 residues. The chain's CDR3 is CASSPIVWRGLEIQYF. The DNA of the CDR3 is TGTGCCAGCAGCCCCATCGTGTGGCGGGGGTTAGAGATCCAGTACTTC.

V usage is TRBV11-3 and J usage is TRBJ2-2; D ambiguous. CDR3 length equals 15 residues. Germline lookup yields CDR1 SGHNT and CDR2 YENEEA. Trimming left V 3 bases short and J 1 base short, with 9 bases between. CDR3 sequence reads: CASSLWAENTGELFF. CDR3 DNA sequence: TGTGCCAGCAGCTTGTGGGCAGAGAACACCGGGGAGCTGTTTTTT.

This clone was observed a single time. The gene calls are TRBV28 and TRBJ1-2, with TRBD1 matching over 9 bases. V was clipped by 2 bases and J by 4 bases; unmatched bases: 8. In germline, CDR1 is MDHEN, CDR2 SYDVKM. The CDR3 covers 16 residues. The CDR3 DNA sequence: TGTGCCAGCAGTTTAGGGGCCGGGACAGGGTTCTATGGCTACACCTTC. Protein sequence: CASSLGAGTGFYGYTF.

The genes are TRBV2 and TRBJ1-6, with 9 bases that match TRBD1. This CDR3 has 13 amino acids. The germline V gene has CDR1 SNHLY and CDR2 FYNNEI. Trimming removed 6 bases from V and 12 bases from J; junction bases left unmatched: 6. The DNA of the CDR3 is TGTGCCAGCAGAGGACAGGGGAGGGGACCCCTCCACTTT. It codes for CASRGQGRGPLHF.

The chain joins TRBV6-1 to TRBJ1-1, with D perhaps matching TRBD1 (5 bases). Trimming stripped 4 bases from V and 1 base from J, with 10 bases between. The germline V gene encodes CDR1 MNHNS and CDR2 SASEGT. The CDR3 runs to 14 residues. The CDR3 reads CASSATVSNTEAFF. CDR3 sequence (DNA): TGTGCCAGCAGTGCGACAGTTTCGAACACTGAAGCTTTCTTT.

CDR3 protein: CASSLTEVYEQYF. In DNA, the CDR3 is TGCGCCAGCAGCCTGACAGAAGTCTACGAGCAGTACTTC. The chain links TRBV4-1 to TRBJ2-7, with D possibly TRBD1 on 5 matching bases. The V gene's germline CDR1 is MGHRA and CDR2 YSYEKL. The length of the CDR3 is 13 residues. The V end was cut by 4 bases, the J end by 3 bases, with 10 bases between.